Listed here is a single T cell receptor beta chain. UMIs were added to TCR cDNA along with a universal primer site when it was made by 5'RACE template switching. TCRdb itself ran the 5' RACE reads through MiXCR, one entry per CDR3 protein. Of about 150,000 distinct CDR3 sequences in the sample, approximately 6% were seen once. This entry is derived from a study of T cells after yellow fever vaccination. Between the trimmed V and J ends, which lost 2 bases and 5 bases, there was a span of 13 bases. The CDR3 has 14 amino acids. The germline V gene has CDR1 MNHEY and CDR2 SMNVEV (reference sequence). This specimen was CD4+ T cells sorted from PBMCs, taken on the day of the first yellow fever vaccination. The chain uses TRBV27 and TRBJ2-7; the D is unclear. The source is a man between 18 and 35 years old who received the YFV17D yellow fever vaccine. The CDR3 bases are TGTGCCAGCAGTTTAGGGCTGTTTAGGGACGAGCAGTACTTC. Residues: CASSLGLFRDEQYF.